This T cell receptor (beta chain) emerged from a study of cytomegalovirus exposure and HLA in healthy donors. The overall study: From donors who were HLA-typed, an early data release held 80 million to 85 million unique TCRs. Study-wide findings and caveats: The authors enumerated some 170 TCR beta chains as linked to cytomegalovirus.

The V gene lost 4 bases and the J gene lost 5 bases, with 18 bases spanning the gap. This CDR3 is 15 amino acids long. Germline loops: CDR1 SGDLS, CDR2 YYNGEE. PCR used 60 Vbeta primers and 13 Jbeta primers. TCRdb's table, derived via immunoSEQ multiplex PCR, lists solely in-frame clones and lacks some. The sample comprises about 190,000 clones, approximately 75% of which are singletons, and approximately 5% rests with the top ten. Regarding this clone: Antigen: not known.

The TCR sequence derives from a man aged 25-40 years in good health and CMV-seropositive. The J gene is TRBJ2-5, the V gene TRBV9; no definite D call. The sample comprised PBMCs. CDR3 in amino acids: CASSLSSNFRETQYF. CDR3 sequence (DNA): TGTGCCAGCAGCCTCTCCTCGAACTTCCGGGAGACCCAGTACTTC. The whole variable domain, filled in from reference TRBV9 and TRBJ2-5, reads DSGVTQTPKHLITATGQRVTLRCSPRSGDLSVYWYQQSLDQGLQFLIQYYNGEERAKGNILERFSAQQFPDLHSELNLSSLELGDSALYFCASSLSSNFRETQYFGPGTRLLVL.